These 9 T cell receptor beta chains were all obtained from the same sample, sequenced in a study of a mutant IDH1 vaccine in newly diagnosed glioma. Antigens for these TCRs are unknown. Repertoires were generated with immunoSEQ multiplex PCR, while TCRdb's copy carries only in-frame clones and drops some. The data show approximately 22,000 clones, about four fifths seen once. Time point: week 47, end of study. Doses of 300 ug of mutant IDH1 20-mer peptide were given with topical imiquimod. The sequencing here drew on PBMCs, taken from a glioma patient whose treatment included an IDH1 peptide vaccine. These receptors were taken from a man aged 35-49 years with glioma. Some clones in this sample may be carry-over from other donors' samples.

The chain recombines TRBV2 with TRBJ1-1; tentative D call: TRBD1 (6 bases). The CDR3 runs 13 residues. V lost 3 bases, J lost 6 bases, and 11 bases lay in between. Germline V gene data show CDR1 as SNHLY and CDR2 as FYNNEI. This CDR3 is CASSDRGVSEAFF. CDR3 nucleotide sequence: TGTGCCAGCAGTGACAGGGGTGTTTCTGAAGCTTTCTTT.

The genes are TRBV14 and TRBJ2-1, with 7 bases fitting TRBD2. Looked up from germline, CDR1 is SGHDN and CDR2 is FVKESK. Unmatched junction bases numbered 7, after V lost 4 bases and J lost 4 bases. This CDR3 is 15 amino acids long. CDR3 amino acids: CASSPRLAWYNEQFF. The CDR3, as DNA: TGTGCCAGCAGCCCAAGACTAGCTTGGTACAATGAGCAGTTCTTC.

The chain links TRBV6-5 to TRBJ2-3; 8 bases align to TRBD1. The CDR3 runs 14 residues. Germline V gene data show CDR1 as MNHEY and CDR2 as SVGAGI. V shed 2 bases, J shed 3 bases, and the junction held 1 base outside the gene matches. In nucleotides, the CDR3 is TGTGCCAGCAGTTACCGGACAGGGACAGATACGCAGTATTTT. Protein: CASSYRTGTDTQYF.

The chain recombines TRBV6-4 with TRBJ1-4, with D possibly being TRBD1 (6 bases). The CDR3 has 15 amino acids. V lost 6 bases to trimming and J lost 4 bases, with 15 bases between them. CDR1 and CDR2 from the germline V gene are MRHNA and SNTAGT. DNA of the CDR3: TGTGCCAGCAGCGGGGGGCGAGAGGGTAATGAAAAACTGTTTTTT. This translates into CASSGGREGNEKLFF.

The chain combines TRBV5-1 with TRBJ2-7, with D unresolved. This CDR3 comprises 11 residues. CDR1 and CDR2 from the germline V gene are SGHRS and YFSETQ. Trimming took off 4 bases at V and 6 bases at J, with 8 bases between the two ends. Written as DNA, the CDR3 is TGCGCCAGCAGCCCCGGCTCCGAGCAGTACTTC. Residues: CASSPGSEQYF.

The CDR3 here is CASSLTNTGELFF. In DNA form, the CDR3 reads TGCGCCAGCAGCCTAACTAACACCGGGGAGCTGTTTTTT. The chain carries TRBV4-1 and TRBJ2-2; D is uncertain. V lost 4 bases, J lost 2 bases, and 5 bases lay in between. CDR3 length equals 13 residues. Germline assignment: CDR1 MGHRA and CDR2 YSYEKL.

The chain uses TRBV5-6 and TRBJ2-1, with 9 bases matching TRBD1. The CDR3 contains 15 residues. V shed 2 bases and J 5 bases; nucleotides not matched to a gene: 5. Per germline, CDR1 SGHDT and CDR2 YYEEEE. DNA of the CDR3: TGTGCCAGCAGCTTCGGGACAGGGAGTCACAATGAGCAGTTCTTC. Protein: CASSFGTGSHNEQFF.

This clone was detected a few times. This rearrangement joins TRBV7-3 to TRBJ2-7; TRBD2 is a possible D gene (5 bases). V lost 1 base and J lost 0, with 7 bases in between. The CDR3 has 14 amino acids. Germline V CDR1 and CDR2: SGHTA, FQGTGA. In DNA form, the CDR3 reads TGTGCCAGCAGCTTAAGTGGGAGCTCCTACGAGCAGTACTTC. It is translated as CASSLSGSSYEQYF.

The chain carries TRBV10-1 and TRBJ1-1, with D hard to call. The V gene lost 7 bases and the J gene lost 1 base, with 10 bases spanning the gap. There are 13 residues in the CDR3. Germline V gene sequence: CDR1 WNHNN, CDR2 SYGVQD (reference sequence). The CDR3 DNA reads TGCGCCAGCAAGGCCCGGGAGAACACTGAAGCTTTCTTT. It codes for CASKARENTEAFF.